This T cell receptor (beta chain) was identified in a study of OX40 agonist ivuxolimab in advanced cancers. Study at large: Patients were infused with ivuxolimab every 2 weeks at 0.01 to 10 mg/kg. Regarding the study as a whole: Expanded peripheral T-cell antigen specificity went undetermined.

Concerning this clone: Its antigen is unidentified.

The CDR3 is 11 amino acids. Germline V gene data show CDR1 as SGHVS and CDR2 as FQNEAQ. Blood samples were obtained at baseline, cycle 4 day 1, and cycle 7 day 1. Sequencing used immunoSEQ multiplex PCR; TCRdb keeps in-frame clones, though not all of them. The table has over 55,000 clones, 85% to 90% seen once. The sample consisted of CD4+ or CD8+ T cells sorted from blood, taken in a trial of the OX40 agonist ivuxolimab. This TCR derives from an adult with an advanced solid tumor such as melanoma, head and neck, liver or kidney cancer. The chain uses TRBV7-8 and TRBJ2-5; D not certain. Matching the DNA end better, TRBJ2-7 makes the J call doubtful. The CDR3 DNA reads TGTGCCAGCAGCTTAGGACGCGAGCAGTACTTC. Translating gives CASSLGREQYF.